This T cell receptor beta chain emerged from a study of T cells in Graves' hyperthyroidism and ophthalmopathy. Trimming took 1 base from V and 4 from J, leaving 10 bases between them. There are 14 residues in the CDR3. Germline CDR1 SGHVS, CDR2 FQNEAQ. This clonotype was seen ten or more times. The source material, RNA transcripts, was used to amplify TCR beta CDR3 regions. First-round RT-PCR targeting the TCR CDR3 was performed with the HTBI primer set. TCRdb fed the multiplex PCR reads into MiXCR, producing one record per CDR3 protein. The sample holds around 720,000 distinct CDR3 sequences; roughly a third are singletons and the top ten take 31%.

The gene calls are TRBV7-8 and TRBJ1-1; D remains ambiguous. Sequenced material: blood. The sequence derives from a woman aged 40 to 55 with Graves' hyperthyroidism. The CDR3 coding sequence is TGTGCCAGCAGCTTAGGCAGGTCCGGCACTGAAGCTTTCTTT. Translation gives CASSLGRSGTEAFF.